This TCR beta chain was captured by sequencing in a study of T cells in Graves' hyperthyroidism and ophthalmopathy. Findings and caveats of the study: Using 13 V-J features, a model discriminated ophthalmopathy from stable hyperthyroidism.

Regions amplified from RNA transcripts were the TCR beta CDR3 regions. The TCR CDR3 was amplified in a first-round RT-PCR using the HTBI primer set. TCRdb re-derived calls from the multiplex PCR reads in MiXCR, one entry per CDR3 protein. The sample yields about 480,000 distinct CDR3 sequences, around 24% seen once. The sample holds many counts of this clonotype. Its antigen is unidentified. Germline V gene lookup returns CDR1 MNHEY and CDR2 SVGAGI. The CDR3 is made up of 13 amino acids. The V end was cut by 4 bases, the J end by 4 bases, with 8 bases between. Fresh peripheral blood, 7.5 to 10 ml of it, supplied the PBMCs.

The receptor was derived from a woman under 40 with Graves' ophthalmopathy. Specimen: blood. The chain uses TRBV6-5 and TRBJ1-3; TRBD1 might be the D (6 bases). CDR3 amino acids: CASSSGTGNTIYF. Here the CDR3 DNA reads TGTGCCAGCAGTTCAGGGACAGGAAACACCATATATTTT.